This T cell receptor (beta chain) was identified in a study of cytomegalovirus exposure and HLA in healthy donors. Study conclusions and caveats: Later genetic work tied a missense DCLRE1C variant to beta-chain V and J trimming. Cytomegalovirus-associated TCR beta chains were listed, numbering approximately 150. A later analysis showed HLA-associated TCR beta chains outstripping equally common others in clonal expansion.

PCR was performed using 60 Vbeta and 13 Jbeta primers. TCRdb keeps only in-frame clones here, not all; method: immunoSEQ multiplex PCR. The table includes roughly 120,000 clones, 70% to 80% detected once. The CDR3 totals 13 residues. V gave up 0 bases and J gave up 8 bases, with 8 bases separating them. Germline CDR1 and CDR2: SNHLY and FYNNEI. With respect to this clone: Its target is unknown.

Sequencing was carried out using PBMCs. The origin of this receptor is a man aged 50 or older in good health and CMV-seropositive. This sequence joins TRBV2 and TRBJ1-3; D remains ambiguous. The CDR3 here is CASSEAGRDTIYF. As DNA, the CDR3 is TGTGCCAGCAGTGAAGCAGGGCGGGACACCATATATTTT.